Listed below are T cell receptor beta chains from one sample, sequenced in a study of blood T cell repertoires in COVID-19. Repertoires were generated with immunoSEQ multiplex PCR, while TCRdb's copy carries only in-frame clones and drops some. The sample has some 130,000 clones, 85% seen once. The sequenced sample was peripheral blood. Receptor source: an elderly man with acute or convalescent COVID-19. Each CDR3 is given with its conserved first and last residue. A D gene is named only where the DNA matches it firmly. Clone size is shown for a subset of rows, as once, few, many or a class of expanded clone.

TRBJ2-1 TRBV5-4 TRBD1 few CATAGGGYNEQFF TGTGCCACGGCAGGGGGCGGATACAATGAGCAGTTCTTC
TRBJ1-6 TRBV30 TRBD1 NA CAWSVPQGVTPLHF TGTGCCTGGAGTGTACCACAGGGGGTAACACCCCTCCACTTT
TRBJ2-5 TRBV18 NA NA CASSPTRGQETQYF TGTGCCAGCTCACCAACCCGGGGGCAAGAGACCCAGTACTTC
TRBJ2-1 TRBV12-5 NA NA CASTLSGQRHYNEQFF TGTGCTAGCACCCTTAGCGGACAAAGACACTACAATGAGCAGTTCTTC
TRBJ1-4 TRBV10-1 NA once CASSEGGAGEKLFF TGCGCCAGCAGTGAGGGGGGGGCAGGTGAAAAACTGTTTTTT
TRBJ1-1 TRBV12-3/TRBV12-4 TRBD1 NA CASTPTGAAGAFF TGTGCCAGCACCCCGACAGGGGCGGCTGGAGCTTTCTTT
TRBJ2-5 TRBV3-1/TRBV3-2 TRBD2 NA CASSRRTSGGGGTQYF TGTGCCAGCAGCCGCCGGACTAGCGGGGGCGGCGGGACCCAGTACTTC
TRBJ2-5 TRBV18 TRBD1 NA CASSPLGTGKGETQYF TGTGCCAGCTCACCACTCGGGACAGGGAAGGGGGAGACCCAGTACTTC
TRBJ1-2 TRBV6-5 NA NA CASSYLDSNYGYTF TGTGCCAGCAGTTACCTCGACAGTAACTATGGCTACACCTTC
TRBJ1-5 TRBV5-5 NA NA CASSPSGDSNQPQHF TGTGCCAGCAGCCCCTCCGGGGATAGCAATCAGCCCCAGCATTTT
TRBJ1-5 TRBV28 TRBD1 NA CASGRRGSSNQPQHF TGTGCCAGCGGCCGCAGGGGGAGCAGCAATCAGCCCCAGCATTTT
TRBJ1-1 TRBV7-3 NA NA CASSPVANTEAFF TGTGCCAGCAGCCCAGTAGCGAACACTGAAGCTTTCTTT
TRBJ2-1 TRBV7-3 TRBD2 once CASSFSGGRSYNEQFF TGTGCCAGCAGCTTCTCGGGGGGGCGATCCTACAATGAGCAGTTCTTC
TRBJ1-1 TRBV18 NA NA CASAYRETEAFF TGTGCCAGCGCCTACAGGGAAACTGAAGCTTTCTTT
TRBJ2-7 TRBV12-3/TRBV12-4 NA NA CASSLATYEQYF TGTGCCAGCAGTTTAGCCACATACGAGCAGTACTTC
TRBJ2-3 TRBV19 TRBD2 NA CASSPQTSAGKYF TGTGCCAGTAGTCCCCAGACTAGCGCGGGCAAGTATTTT
TRBJ2-7 TRBV27 NA few CASSSPQGREQYF TGTGCCAGCAGTAGCCCCCAGGGGCGGGAGCAGTACTTC
TRBJ2-3 TRBV29-1 TRBD1 NA CSVGRDRVITDTQYF TGCAGCGTTGGCCGGGACAGGGTCATCACAGATACGCAGTATTTT
TRBJ2-1 TRBV28 TRBD2 once CASSLVAGAREQFF TGTGCCAGCAGTTTGGTAGCGGGAGCACGTGAGCAGTTCTTC
TRBJ1-1 TRBV19 NA NA CASSMVGVAFF TGTGCCAGTAGTATGGTAGGAGTAGCTTTCTTT